Following are 18 T cell receptor beta chains from one sample sequenced in a study of early T cells in non-severe SARS-CoV-2 infection. In TCRdb, the 5' RACE reads were re-called with MiXCR into one record per CDR3 protein. The sample shows about 100,000 distinct CDR3 sequences, about 13% of them seen only once. The material sequenced was whole blood. The receptors come from an adult who was a healthcare worker with PCR-confirmed SARS-CoV-2 infection or an uninfected control (not recorded which).

This clonotype was seen ten or more times. V usage is TRBV7-6 and J usage is TRBJ1-3, with TRBD1 matching 7 bases. The length of the CDR3 is 15 residues. The V and J ends lost 6 bases and 4 bases, in that order; junction bases with no gene match: 9. In germline, CDR1 is SGHVS, CDR2 FNYEAQ. CDR3 loop: CASSSTRQGGNTIYF. The CDR3 DNA reads TGTGCCAGCAGTTCAACACGACAGGGCGGAAACACCATATATTTT. The variable domain in full, completed from reference TRBV7-6 and TRBJ1-3, reads GAGVSQSPRYKVTKRGQDVALRCDPISGHVSLYWYRQALGQGPEFLTYFNYEAQQDKSGLPNDRFSAERPEGSISTLTIQRTEQRDSAMYRCASSSTRQGGNTIYFGEGSWLTVV.

The chain carries TRBV5-1 and TRBJ2-5; possibly TRBD1 or TRBD2 for D (6 bases each). Trimming shortened V by 1 base and J by 1 base, and 8 bases separated the two germline ends. Germline-derived CDR1 and CDR2 are SGHRS and YFSETQ. The CDR3 is made up of 14 amino acids. CDR3 residues: CASSLWGAQETQYF. The CDR3 DNA reads as TGCGCCAGCAGCTTGTGGGGGGCCCAAGAGACCCAGTACTTC. Together with reference TRBV5-1 and TRBJ2-5, the CDR3 gives the full variable domain: KAGVTQTPRYLIKTRGQQVTLSCSPISGHRSVSWYQQTPGQGLQFLFEYFSETQRNKGNFPGRFSGRQFSNSRSEMNVSTLELGDSALYLCASSLWGAQETQYFGPGTRLLVL.

The V gene is TRBV15, the J gene TRBJ2-3, with 11 nucleotides matching TRBD2. V dropped 5 bases and J dropped 0; count of bases not matched to a gene: 4. The CDR3 has 16 amino acids. CDR1 LNHNV and CDR2 YYDKDF come from the germline V gene (reference sequence). In DNA form, the CDR3 reads TGTGCCACCAGCGATGGACTAGCGGGCAGCACAGATACGCAGTATTTT. Its translation is CATSDGLAGSTDTQYF.

Ten or more counts support this clonotype. The chain uses TRBV6-5 and TRBJ2-2; 9 positions match TRBD1. The CDR3 sequence is 17 residues long. Unmatched junction bases numbered 13, after V lost 6 bases and J lost 5 bases. From germline, CDR1 is MNHEY and CDR2 SVGAGI. CDR3 bases: TGTGCCAGCAGGCGACAGGGGGTAGAGTCGTTGACCGGGGAGCTGTTTTTT. This sequence encodes CASRRQGVESLTGELFF.

This clonotype was counted at least ten times. This chain connects TRBV24-1 to TRBJ2-5; D tentatively reads TRBD1 or TRBD2 (5 bases each). Germline V gene data show CDR1 as KGHDR and CDR2 as SFDVKD. The CDR3 has 15 residues. The ends were cut back, 4 bases at V and 4 bases at J, with 15 bases in the middle. CDR3: CATSDPTGTGETQYF. The CDR3 DNA follows: TGTGCCACCAGTGACCCGACCGGGACCGGAGAGACCCAGTACTTC.

This sequence joins TRBV28 and TRBJ1-5; D unresolved. V lost 7 bases and J 3 bases, leaving 19 bases between the germline ends. This CDR3 comprises 16 residues. Looked up from germline, CDR1 is MDHEN and CDR2 is SYDVKM. The CDR3 coding sequence is TGTGCCAGCACAGTTCACACGAGCAGGTTCAATCAGCCCCAGCATTTT. Protein: CASTVHTSRFNQPQHF.

This chain uses TRBV5-4 with TRBJ1-2, with unresolved D. Germline values: CDR1 SGHNT, CDR2 YYREEE (reference sequence). Trimming left V 0 bases short and J 0 bases short, with 9 bases between. CDR3 length: 15 residues. Here the CDR3 DNA reads TGTGCCAGCAGCTTGGAGGCGTCATCTAACTATGGCTACACCTTC. Translated: CASSLEASSNYGYTF.

The rearrangement uses TRBV12-3 or TRBV12-4 and TRBJ1-1; 8 nucleotides match TRBD1. V shed 7 bases and J 11 bases; nucleotides not matched to a gene: 6. The CDR3 extends over 11 amino acids. This chain's CDR3 is CASTLDRDAFF. CDR3 in DNA: TGTGCCAGCACCCTGGACAGGGATGCTTTCTTT.

This clonotype has ten or more counts. This chain connects TRBV27 to TRBJ2-3, with D uncertain. The V and J ends lost 5 bases and 4 bases respectively, with 7 bases between them. The germline gives CDR1 MNHEY, CDR2 SMNVEV (reference sequence). The CDR3 covers 12 residues. CDR3 region: CASSPPSDTQYF. In nucleotides, the CDR3 is TGTGCCAGCAGTCCTCCCTCAGATACGCAGTATTTT.

This clonotype has a count of ten or more. V and J are TRBV2 and TRBJ2-2; 9 bases line up with TRBD1. This CDR3 has 16 amino acids. V shed 5 bases, J shed 0 bases, and the junction held 4 bases outside the gene matches. The germline V gene encodes CDR1 SNHLY and CDR2 FYNNEI. The DNA of the CDR3 is TGTGCCAGCAGTCCGGGACAGGGCCCGAACACCGGGGAGCTGTTTTTT. It codes for CASSPGQGPNTGELFF.

This clonotype occurred a few times. This chain uses TRBV12-5 with TRBJ1-1; 7 nucleotides line up with TRBD1. The germline CDR1 and CDR2 sequences are LGHNT and FRNRAP. The CDR3 is 16 amino acids. V trimming: 6 bases; J trimming: 4 bases; junction bases outside the gene matches: 14. CDR3 sequence (DNA): TGTGCTAGTGGCCTGGCACAGGGGACACCTCTCACTGAAGCTTTCTTT. Translating it yields CASGLAQGTPLTEAFF.

This clonotype has just a few counts. The V and J genes are TRBV18 and TRBJ1-5; the D is unclear. The CDR3 is 14 amino acids. Germline assignment: CDR1 KGHSH and CDR2 LQKENI. V was pared by 3 bases and J by 3 bases, with 9 bases between. For the CDR3, the DNA is TGTGCCAGCTCACCCCCACAGATCAATCAGCCCCAGCATTTT. Translation: CASSPPQINQPQHF.

The rearrangement joins TRBV14 to TRBJ2-5, with D unclear. Trimming removed 1 base at V and 7 bases at J, with 10 bases between. This CDR3 contains 13 residues. Germline V gene data show CDR1 as SGHDN and CDR2 as FVKESK. The CDR3, as DNA: TGTGCCAGCAGCCAAGCCACTGTTGGGACCCAGTACTTC. Translated, it gives CASSQATVGTQYF. The variable domain in full, with the rest retrieved from reference TRBV14 and TRBJ2-5, is EAGVTQFPSHSVIEKGQTVTLRCDPISGHDNLYWYRRVMGKEIKFLLHFVKESKQDESGMPNNRFLAERTGGTYSTLKVQPAELEDSGVYFCASSQATVGTQYFGPGTRLLVL.

V gene TRBV11-1 combines with J gene TRBJ1-1; 10 nucleotides line up with TRBD1. J lost 0 bases, V lost 4 bases, and 5 bases had no gene match. The CDR3 is made up of 16 amino acids. Germline V gives CDR1 SGHAT, CDR2 FQDESV (reference sequence). The CDR3 protein is CASSWTGGVMNTEAFF. CDR3 DNA: TGTGCCAGCAGCTGGACAGGGGGTGTCATGAACACTGAAGCTTTCTTT. Using reference TRBV11-1 and TRBJ1-1 for the parts outside the CDR3, the full variable domain is EAEVAQSPRYKITEKSQAVAFWCDPISGHATLYWYRQILGQGPELLVQFQDESVVDDSQLPKDRFSAERLKGVDSTLKIQPAELGDSAMYLCASSWTGGVMNTEAFFGQGTRLTVV.

The chain couples TRBV5-1 to TRBJ1-2; TRBD1 might be the D (5 bases). The CDR3 is 14 amino acids. V dropped 2 bases and J dropped 1 base, with 9 bases sitting between them. Germline assignment: CDR1 SGHRS and CDR2 YFSETQ. CDR3 loop: CASSFGGNNYGYTF. The CDR3 nucleotides are TGCGCCAGCAGCTTTGGGGGGAATAACTATGGCTACACCTTC.

This clonotype was recorded at least ten times. The gene calls are TRBV11-2 and TRBJ2-7; D possibly corresponds to TRBD1 (6 bases). Germline V gene lookup returns CDR1 SGHAT and CDR2 FQNNGV. V was cut by 4 bases and J by 9 bases, with 19 bases left in between. CDR3 length equals 14 residues. CDR3 bases: TGTGCCAGCAGCTCCCGGGACATCGATTTGGGGCAGTACTTC. Its protein is CASSSRDIDLGQYF. The full variable domain, its missing parts supplied by reference TRBV11-2 and TRBJ2-7, is EAGVAQSPRYKIIEKRQSVAFWCNPISGHATLYWYQQILGQGPKLLIQFQNNGVVDDSQLPKDRFSAERLKGVDSTLKIQPAKLEDSAVYLCASSSRDIDLGQYFGPGTRLTVT.

This clonotype showed up just a few times. The CDR3 DNA follows: TGTGCCACCAGTGATTACAGGGCGGGTTCACCCCTCCACTTT. It specifies CATSDYRAGSPLHF. This chain connects TRBV24-1 to TRBJ1-6; a possible D gene is TRBD1 (6 bases). V dropped 2 bases and J dropped 9 bases, with 10 bases sitting between them. The germline gives CDR1 KGHDR, CDR2 SFDVKD. This CDR3 has 14 amino acids.

This clonotype has just a few counts. The chain joins TRBV4-1 to TRBJ2-4; the match to TRBD1 covers 9 bases. There are 15 residues in the CDR3. J was trimmed by 7 bases and V by 1 base; bases with no gene match: 5. Germline V gives CDR1 MGHRA, CDR2 YSYEKL. In DNA, the CDR3 is TGCGCCAGCAGCCAAGTTGGGACAGGGAAGAACATTCAGTACTTC. Translation: CASSQVGTGKNIQYF.